This TCR beta chain stems from a study of T-cell reconstitution after alpha-beta-depleted transplantation in children. Whole-study findings and limits: When one year had passed after transplant, most T-cell counts and diversity came from newly produced T cells. TCRbeta diversity was high at day 60 in some patients (a result of surviving recipient T cells and thymic progenitors).

Regarding this clonotype: What it recognizes is unknown.

Unique molecular identifiers featured in how the TCRbeta library was prepared. Via MiXCR, TCRdb re-called the PCR reads, giving one row per CDR3 protein. The data hold 200,000 to 250,000 distinct CDR3 sequences, with around 8.4% observed a single time. V lost 7 bases and J lost 5, with 18 bases in between. The CDR3 spans 13 residues. CDR1 and CDR2 from the germline V gene are SQVTM and ANQGSEA. This chain links TRBV29-1 with TRBJ2-7; D is uncertain. This sequence was found in a male patient aged 2 to 10 who had a stem cell transplant for acute myeloid leukemia, so the T cells may come from the graft donor. The starting material was PBMCs, mostly from graft donor cells, obtained 360 days after TCRalphabeta/CD19-depleted stem cell transplant. The CDR3 here is CSGQVASRNEQYF. CDR3 sequence (DNA): TGCAGCGGGCAGGTCGCATCAAGGAACGAGCAGTACTTC.